A selection of T cell receptor beta chains follows, all from one sample in a study of long-term antiretroviral therapy in people with HIV. TCRdb keeps only in-frame clones here, not all; method: immunoSEQ multiplex PCR. This repertoire shows under 50,000 clones, 85% to 95% found once; its top ten account for 2% to 2.5%. This material consisted of unsorted PBMCs, taken around 9 years after starting antiretroviral therapy. The receptors come from a young man with HIV. The CDR3 runs from the conserved cysteine through the conserved F or W. The D gene is left open where the match is weak. Only some rows state a clone size, as once, few, many or a class for expanded clones.

>TRBV18|NA|NA|TRBJ1-1
TGTGCCAGCTCACCACCGGGGGAACTACTAAAGCAGGCTTTCTTT
CASSPPGELLKQAFF
>TRBV2|TRBD2|NA|TRBJ2-5
TGTGCCAGCAGAGAGGGACTAGCGGGAGCGGAGACCCAGTACTTC
CASREGLAGAETQYF
>TRBV6-1|TRBD2|NA|TRBJ2-3
TGTGCCAGCAGTGGGATGGGCGGGGGGGCAGATACGCAGTATTTT
CASSGMGGGADTQYF
>TRBV4-1|TRBD1|NA|TRBJ1-2
TGCGCCAGCAGCCAAGACCTTTCAGGGGGCTACTATGGCTACACCTTC
CASSQDLSGGYYGYTF
>TRBV6-6|NA|NA|TRBJ1-1
TGTGCCAGCAGTTACTCCCAGAACACTGAAGCTTTCTTT
CASSYSQNTEAFF
>TRBV19|NA|NA|TRBJ1-1
TGTGCCAGTACCTACGGGGGAGACACTGAAGCTTTCTTT
CASTYGGDTEAFF
>TRBV4-1|NA|NA|TRBJ1-2
TGCGCCAGCAGCTTGGGGGATTTTGGGGGAGATGGCTACACCTTC
CASSLGDFGGDGYTF
>TRBV7-3|NA|NA|TRBJ1-1
TGTGCCAGCAGCTCTCAGGCCGGCACTGAAGCTTTCTTT
CASSSQAGTEAFF
>TRBV4-2|NA|NA|TRBJ2-7
TGTGCCAGCAGCCAACCCGGACCTCACGAGCAGTACTTC
CASSQPGPHEQYF
>TRBV4-2|TRBD2|NA|TRBJ2-1
TGTGCCAGCAGCCAAGATACGCTAGCGGGGCCCAATGAGCAGTTCTTC
CASSQDTLAGPNEQFF
>TRBV18|TRBD1|NA|TRBJ2-2
TGTGCCAGCAAGGGACAGGAGAACACCGGGGAGCTGTTTTTT
CASKGQENTGELFF
>TRBV18|NA|NA|TRBJ2-5
TGTGCCAGCTCACCACCCGAAGAGACCCAGTACTTC
CASSPPEETQYF
>TRBV9|TRBD2|NA|TRBJ2-3
TGTGCCAGCAGCGTAGAATCAGCGGGGGGGAGCACAGATACGCAGTATTTT
CASSVESAGGSTDTQYF
>TRBV28|NA|NA|TRBJ1-5
TGTGCCAGCAGGTCAGGGAGTCAGCCCCAGCATTTT
CASRSGSQPQHF
>TRBV5-1|TRBD1|NA|TRBJ1-4
TGCGCCAGCAGCACCGGGACAGGGGGGAATGAAAAACTGTTTTTT
CASSTGTGGNEKLFF
>TRBV7-9|TRBD1|NA|TRBJ1-2
TGTGCCAGCAGCTCAGGGGGAGGGGCCGCTAACTATGGCTACACCTTC
CASSSGGGAANYGYTF
>TRBV5-5|NA|NA|TRBJ2-7
TGTGCCAGCAACCTCGGTCCGATAGGGCTCCACGCCTACGAGCAGTACTTC
CASNLGPIGLHAYEQYF
>TRBV5-1|NA|once|TRBJ1-3
TGCGCCAGCAGCGGTACAGCCTCTGGAAACACCATATATTTT
CASSGTASGNTIYF
>TRBV2|NA|NA|TRBJ1-2
TGTGCCAGCAGATCGGACGGGCTTAACTATGGCTACACCTTC
CASRSDGLNYGYTF
>TRBV7-9|TRBD1|NA|TRBJ1-1
TGTGCCAGCAGCTTAAGGGACAGGGGCCGCGGAGAGAACACTGAAGCTTTCTTT
CASSLRDRGRGENTEAFF
>TRBV5-6|TRBD1|NA|TRBJ2-3
TGTGCCAGCAGTTTTTATTCCGGGACAGGGGCGACAGATACGCAGTATTTT
CASSFYSGTGATDTQYF
>TRBV10-3|NA|NA|TRBJ2-1
TGTGCCATCAGTGGGAAGGGGGGAAGGAATGAGCAGTTCTTC
CAISGKGGRNEQFF
>TRBV7-6|NA|NA|TRBJ1-3
TGTGCCAGCAGCGCAGACAAGAGCTCTGGAAACACCATATATTTT
CASSADKSSGNTIYF
>TRBV5-1|NA|NA|TRBJ2-2
TGCGCCAGCAGCTTGGAGGGACCGAACACCGGGGAGCTGTTTTTT
CASSLEGPNTGELFF
>TRBV6-1|NA|NA|TRBJ1-5
TGTGCCAGCAGTGAATATGGGGGCCAGCCCCAGCATTTT
CASSEYGGQPQHF
>TRBV9|NA|NA|TRBJ1-1
TGTGCCAGCAGCGGTGGGGACATGAACACTGAAGCTTTCTTT
CASSGGDMNTEAFF
>TRBV30|TRBD1|NA|TRBJ1-1
TGTGCCTGGAGCTCTGGGACAGTCGAAAAAGCTTTCTTT
CAWSSGTVEKAFF
>TRBV10-1|NA|NA|TRBJ2-3
TGCGCCAGCAGTGACTTCCCTAGCGTAAGCACAGATACGCAGTATTTT
CASSDFPSVSTDTQYF
>TRBV10-1|TRBD1|NA|TRBJ2-4
TGCGCCAGCAGTGAGAGCGGGACAGGGCAAAACATTCAGTACTTC
CASSESGTGQNIQYF
>TRBV10-3|NA|NA|TRBJ1-4
TGTGCCATCGCCGCAGGTCCTAATGAAAAACTGTTTTTT
CAIAAGPNEKLFF
>TRBV7-3|NA|NA|TRBJ1-1
TGTGCCAGCAGCCTAACAGTGAACACTGAAGCTTTCTTT
CASSLTVNTEAFF
>TRBV11-2|NA|NA|TRBJ1-1
TGTGCCAGCAGCTTAATAGCGTCGGGGACGAACACTGAAGCTTTCTTT
CASSLIASGTNTEAFF
>TRBV28|NA|once|TRBJ2-2
TGTGCCAGCCGCTCCATGGGGGGTCCCGGGGAGCTGTTTTTT
CASRSMGGPGELFF
>TRBV13|NA|once|TRBJ2-5
TGTGCCAGCAGCCCACTAACCTCTCGGACTGCGGAGACCCAGTACTTC
CASSPLTSRTAETQYF
>TRBV4-2|NA|once|TRBJ1-5
TGTGCCAGCAGCCAAGATCCGGAGGGAGGAGATGGCAATCAGCCCCAGCATTTT
CASSQDPEGGDGNQPQHF
>TRBV5-1|NA|NA|TRBJ1-4
TGCGCCAGCAGGGACAGCACCAAGGGTGAAAAACTGTTTTTT
CASRDSTKGEKLFF
>TRBV27|NA|NA|TRBJ2-1
TGTGCCAGCAGTACGGGTTTCTACAATGAGCAGTTCTTC
CASSTGFYNEQFF
>TRBV18|NA|once|TRBJ2-2
TGTGCCAGCTCACCACCAGGGGCTTCGAACACCGGGGAGCTGTTTTTT
CASSPPGASNTGELFF
>TRBV7-9|NA|NA|TRBJ1-6
TGTGCCAGCAGCCTAAACTCCTATAATTCACCCCTCCACTTT
CASSLNSYNSPLHF
>TRBV19|TRBD2|NA|TRBJ2-7
TGTGCCACCTTACATTCGGGGGGCGAGCAGTACTTC
CATLHSGGEQYF
>TRBV6-1|NA|NA|TRBJ1-5
TGTGCCAGCAGTGACGGGACAAATAATCAGCCCCAGCATTTT
CASSDGTNNQPQHF
>TRBV7-3|NA|NA|TRBJ2-5
TGTGCCAGCAGCTTAAATGCGGCTTCGAGGACCCAGTACTTC
CASSLNAASRTQYF
>TRBV12-2|NA|NA|TRBJ2-2
TGTGCAAAAAGGCGCGGGGGAGCCCCAAGAACCGGGGAGCTGTTTTTT
CAKRRGGAPRTGELFF
>TRBV7-6|TRBD1|NA|TRBJ2-2
TGTGCCAGCAGCTTACAACAGGGGTTTCGAAACACCGGGGAGCTGTTTTTT
CASSLQQGFRNTGELFF
>TRBV7-6|TRBD1|NA|TRBJ2-1
TGTGCCAGCAGCGCTGACAGGGGCCATGAGCAGTTCTTC
CASSADRGHEQFF
>TRBV28|TRBD1|once|TRBJ1-3
TGTGCCAGCAGTTCTTGGACAGGCCGCTCTGGAAACACCATATATTTT
CASSSWTGRSGNTIYF
>TRBV2|NA|NA|TRBJ1-6
TGTGCCACACAGGCCCTTGGGGATAATTCACCCCTCCACTTT
CATQALGDNSPLHF
>TRBV6-5|TRBD2|NA|TRBJ2-5
TGTGCCAGCAGAGGGACTAGCCGCGAGACCCAGTACTTC
CASRGTSRETQYF
>TRBV6-5|TRBD1|NA|TRBJ1-6
TGTGCCAGCAGTTACTCAACAGGGGCCGATTCACCCCTCCACTTT
CASSYSTGADSPLHF
>TRBV2|NA|NA|TRBJ1-1
TGTGCCAGCACACCCCATCCCTGGGACCCGAACACTGAAGCTTTCTTT
CASTPHPWDPNTEAFF
>TRBV2|TRBD2|NA|TRBJ2-3
TGTGCCAGCAGGCTACGACTAGCGGACACGAAAGATACGCAGTATTTT
CASRLRLADTKDTQYF
>TRBV7-2|TRBD1|once|TRBJ1-2
TGTGCCAGCAGAGTCACAGGGGTTCTCCTTGGCTACACCTTC
CASRVTGVLLGYTF
>TRBV11-1|NA|once|TRBJ1-3
TGTGCCAGCAGCTTGGGAATGTGGAGTGGAAACACCATATATTTT
CASSLGMWSGNTIYF
>TRBV18|NA|NA|TRBJ1-1
TGTGCCAGCTCACCTCCTTCAGGGACCCCGGTGAACACTGAAGCTTTCTTT
CASSPPSGTPVNTEAFF
>TRBV2|NA|NA|TRBJ1-1
TGTGCCAGCAGCGGGGTCGAAGGAACTGAAGCTTTCTTT
CASSGVEGTEAFF